The entry below describes one T cell receptor (beta chain). The sample originates from a study of blood T cell repertoires in COVID-19. Turning to the study itself: Sites in the United States, Italy and Spain provided acute and convalescent COVID-19 samples. PBMCs, B-cell-depleted T cells, or T cells provided the cDNA or gDNA that made up the material.

The repertoire was sequenced with immunoSEQ multiplex PCR; TCRdb's copy has only in-frame clones and lacks some. Of 350,000 to 450,000 clones in the sample, roughly 90% were seen once. The V and J ends lost 4 bases and 5 bases, in that order; junction bases with no gene match: 6. This CDR3 region has 15 residues. Per the germline V gene, CDR1 is SGHNT and CDR2 is YYREEE (reference sequence). The TCR comes from a woman in her sixties or seventies with COVID-19, enrolled during active disease. Sequenced input: peripheral blood. The J gene is TRBJ1-4, the V gene TRBV5-4; 9 bases agree with TRBD1. CDR3 sequence (DNA): TGTGCCAGCAGCCCCAGGACAGGGGCAAATGAAAAACTGTTTTTT. Translation: CASSPRTGANEKLFF.